These 3 T cell receptor beta chains share one sample of origin, sequenced in a study of tumor-infiltrating lymphocytes in primary liver carcinoma. Germline DNA was also extracted, and blood RNA was taken from unsorted whole blood. Making TCR beta cDNA involved around 500 ng total RNA and a constant-region primer. Library construction for TCR beta comprised three nested multiplex PCR rounds performed with slightly modified ARM-PCR. The first two PCR rounds, around 10 cycles each, used TRBV1-TRBV30 forward primers and a C-beta reverse primer. TCRdb re-analysed the multiplex PCR reads in MiXCR, keeping a single row per CDR3 protein. The sample carries some 320,000 distinct CDR3 sequences, approximately 60% recorded once. Sequenced: peripheral blood. These receptors all come from a man aged 35-49 years with primary liver carcinoma and hepatitis B virus infection.

Comment on this clonotype: A single base separates this from a much larger clone, so it may be a read error. J is TRBJ2-3 and V is TRBV29-1; D might be TRBD2 (7 bases). Germline V gives CDR1 SQVTM, CDR2 ANQGSEA. The CDR3 length is 11 residues. CDR3 protein: CRRGGADAQYF. For the CDR3, the DNA is TGCAGAAGGGGGGGAGCCGATGCGCAGTATTTT.

This clonotype was counted at least ten times. CDR3 nucleotide sequence: TGTGCCAGCAGTGAGAAGGCAGGGGAGGGTTATGGCTACACCTTC. Its protein is CASSEKAGEGYGYTF. The chain recombines TRBV5-4 with TRBJ1-2; D might be TRBD1 (6 bases). CDR1 and CDR2 from the germline V gene are SGHNT and YYREEE (reference sequence). This CDR3 is 15 amino acids long. V was trimmed by 5 bases and J by 5 bases, leaving 19 bases between them.

Points on this clonotype: A much larger clone lies one base from this, so it may be a read error. The genes are TRBV29-1 and TRBJ2-3, with TRBD2 matching 12 bases. Germline V CDR1 and CDR2: SQVTM, ANQGSEA. The CDR3 covers 15 residues. The CDR3 DNA follows: TGCAGCGTTGAATCGACTAGCGGGAGCTACAGTACGCAGTTTTTT. Protein: CSVESTSGSYSTQFF.